This entry is about one T cell receptor beta chain. The data belong to a study of T cell repertoires in cytomegalovirus infection. The CDR3 consists of 15 residues. V was shortened by 7 bases and J by 3 bases, with 19 bases between the two germline ends. Germline CDR1 MDHEN, CDR2 SYDVKM. Using its own MiXCR run on the reads, TCRdb lists one record per CDR3 protein. Here the sample spans fewer than 300,000 distinct CDR3 sequences, more than 20% being singletons. The source is a human donor in good health (CMV status not recorded). Some clones in this sample may be carry-over from other donors' samples. The chain employs TRBV28 and TRBJ2-7; D perhaps matches TRBD1 (5 bases). The sequencing input was PBMCs. As DNA, the CDR3 is TGTGCCAGCACCTTAACAGGTTTAACCGACTACGAGCAGTACTTC. Translated: CASTLTGLTDYEQYF. Filled out from reference TRBV28 and TRBJ2-7, the complete variable domain reads DVKVTQSSRYLVKRTGEKVFLECVQDMDHENMFWYRQDPGLGLRLIYFSYDVKMKEKGDIPEGYSVSREKKERFSLILESASTNQTSMYLCASTLTGLTDYEQYFGPGTRLTVT.